Below, one T cell receptor (beta chain) is given with its context. Looked up from germline, CDR1 is SGHDN and CDR2 is FVKESK. The V end was cut by 4 bases, the J end by 0 bases, with 13 bases between. The CDR3 has 15 amino acids. This record comes from a study of cytomegalovirus exposure and HLA in healthy donors. PCR primers comprised 60 Vbeta and 13 Jbeta primers. Repertoires were generated with immunoSEQ multiplex PCR, while TCRdb's copy carries only in-frame clones and drops some. The table records 100,000 to 120,000 clones, about 78% of them present only once. The TCR sequence derives from a woman under 40 in good health and CMV-seropositive. Sequenced input: PBMCs. V is TRBV14 and J is TRBJ2-7, with D maybe TRBD2 (6 bases). In DNA form, the CDR3 reads TGTGCCAGCAGCCGCTTATTCGGGGGCTCCTACGAGCAGTACTTC. It translates to CASSRLFGGSYEQYF.